The source of this TCR beta chain is a study of T cells in tuberculosis. This clone was picked up one time. The length of the CDR3 is 16 residues. The J segment lost 8 bases and the V segment lost 5 bases, leaving 15 bases of the junction unmatched. Germline V gene sequence: CDR1 SGHNT, CDR2 YENEEA. Generated by immunoSEQ multiplex PCR, the TCRdb table keeps only in-frame clones and is missing some. The table lists 25,000 to 35,000 clones, about 95% of them singletons. The chain employs TRBV11-3 and TRBJ2-3; 8 bases fit TRBD1. Sequencing used PBMCs. This clonotype was sampled from a donor aged 10-29 years with latent tuberculosis or without tuberculosis infection. CDR3 region: CASSQRGQGASGTQYF. CDR3 nucleotide sequence: TGTGCCAGCAGCCAAAGAGGGCAGGGGGCAAGTGGTACGCAGTATTTT.